This T cell receptor beta chain was identified during a study of blood T cell repertoires in COVID-19. Across the whole study: Collection of acute and convalescent COVID-19 samples took place in the United States, Italy and Spain. In each case, the material was cDNA or gDNA derived from T cells, B-cell-depleted T cells, or PBMCs.

The CDR3 totals 15 residues. The germline V gene has CDR1 LGHNA and CDR2 YSLEER. V gave up 1 base and J gave up 3 bases; unmatched junction bases: 3. In Seattle, patients joined the study during active infection and were tracked longitudinally. Authors' methods: Scientists estimated how many nucleated cells there were by amplifying reference gene primers. The table came from immunoSEQ multiplex PCR; TCRdb's copy has only in-frame clones and leaves some out. For V, J and clone size, that table is used; D and trimming come from the DNA. The top ten clones hold approximately 10% of a sample with a few hundred thousand clones, around 80% of them seen once.

This chain joins TRBV4-3 and TRBJ2-7, with TRBD1 identical over 10 bases. The sequence was collected from an elderly woman with COVID-19, enrolled during active disease. Sequencing was performed on peripheral blood. The CDR3 is CASSQGTGGSYEQYF. The CDR3 bases are TGCGCCAGCAGCCAAGGGACAGGGGGAAGCTACGAGCAGTACTTC.